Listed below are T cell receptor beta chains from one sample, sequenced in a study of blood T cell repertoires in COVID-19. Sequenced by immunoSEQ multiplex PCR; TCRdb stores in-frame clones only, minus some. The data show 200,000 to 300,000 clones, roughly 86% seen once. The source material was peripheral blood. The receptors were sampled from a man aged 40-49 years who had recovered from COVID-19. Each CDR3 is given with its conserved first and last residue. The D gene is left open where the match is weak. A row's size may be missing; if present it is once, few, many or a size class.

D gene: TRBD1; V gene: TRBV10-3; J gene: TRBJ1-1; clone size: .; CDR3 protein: CAISGGTGLEAFF; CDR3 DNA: TGTGCCATCAGTGGAGGGACAGGTTTAGAAGCTTTCTTT
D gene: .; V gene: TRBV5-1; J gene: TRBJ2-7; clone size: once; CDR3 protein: CASSPTGQLSNEQYF; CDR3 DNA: TGCGCCAGCAGCCCCACGGGACAATTATCCAACGAGCAGTACTTC
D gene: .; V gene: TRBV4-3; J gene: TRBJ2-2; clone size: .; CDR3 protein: CASSQAIGQGRTGELFF; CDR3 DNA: TGCGCCAGCAGCCAAGCAATTGGTCAGGGGCGCACCGGGGAGCTGTTTTTT
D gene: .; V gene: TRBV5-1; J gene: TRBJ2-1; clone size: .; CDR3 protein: CASRAVPAVVTGNEQFF; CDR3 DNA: TGCGCCAGCAGGGCGGTACCCGCCGTGGTTACTGGCAATGAGCAGTTCTTC
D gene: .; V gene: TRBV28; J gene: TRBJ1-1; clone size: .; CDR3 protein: CASRIQGLLDTEAFF; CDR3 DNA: TGTGCCAGCAGAATACAGGGTTTGTTGGACACTGAAGCTTTCTTT
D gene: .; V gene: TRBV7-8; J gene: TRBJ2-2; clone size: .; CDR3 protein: CASTGHQAIGELFF; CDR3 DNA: TGTGCCAGTACCGGACACCAGGCCATCGGGGAGCTGTTTTTT
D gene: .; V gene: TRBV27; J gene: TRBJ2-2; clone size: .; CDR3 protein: CASIKPGGGMRSTGELFF; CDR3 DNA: TGTGCCAGCATAAAACCGGGCGGCGGGATGCGATCCACCGGGGAGCTGTTTTTT
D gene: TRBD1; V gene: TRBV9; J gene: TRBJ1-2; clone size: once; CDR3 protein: CASSVYRGQGVEDYGYTF; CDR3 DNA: TGTGCCAGCAGCGTGTACCGGGGACAGGGGGTGGAGGACTATGGCTACACCTTC
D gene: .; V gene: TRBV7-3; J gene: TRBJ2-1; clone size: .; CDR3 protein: CASSPGLPGYNEQFF; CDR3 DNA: TGTGCCAGCAGCCCCGGACTACCCGGCTACAATGAGCAGTTCTTC
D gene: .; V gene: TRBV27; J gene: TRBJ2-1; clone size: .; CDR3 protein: CASSFGSNEQFF; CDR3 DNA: TGTGCCAGCAGTTTCGGGTCCAATGAGCAGTTCTTC
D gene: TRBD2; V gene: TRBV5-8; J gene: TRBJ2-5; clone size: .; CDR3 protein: CASSLGFSGTSQETQYF; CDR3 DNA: TGTGCCAGCAGCTTGGGTTTTAGCGGGACCTCACAAGAGACCCAGTACTTC
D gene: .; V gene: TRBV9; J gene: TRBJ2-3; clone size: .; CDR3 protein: CASSVRLVSDTQYF; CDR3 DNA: TGTGCCAGCAGCGTCCGACTAGTTTCAGATACGCAGTATTTT
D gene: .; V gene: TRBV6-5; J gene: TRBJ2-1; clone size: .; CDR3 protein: CASSYSLVEQFF; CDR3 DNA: TGTGCCAGCAGTTACTCCCTTGTCGAGCAGTTCTTC
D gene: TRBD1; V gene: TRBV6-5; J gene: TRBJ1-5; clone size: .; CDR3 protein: CASSYSGQAQSAQHF; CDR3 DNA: TGTGCCAGCAGTTACTCCGGACAGGCCCAATCAGCCCAGCATTTT
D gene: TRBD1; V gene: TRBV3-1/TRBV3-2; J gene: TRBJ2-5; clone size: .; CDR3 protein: CASSLRDRLQETQYF; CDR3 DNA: TGTGCCAGCAGCCTCCGGGACAGACTTCAAGAGACCCAGTACTTC
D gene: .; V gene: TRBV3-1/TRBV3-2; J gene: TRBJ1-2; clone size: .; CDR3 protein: CASSQDLGYTF; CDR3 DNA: TGTGCCAGCAGCCAAGATCTTGGCTACACCTTC
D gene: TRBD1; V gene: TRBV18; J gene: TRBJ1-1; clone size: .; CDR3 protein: CASSPQGTGGTEAFF; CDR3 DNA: TGTGCCAGCTCACCACAGGGGACAGGGGGCACTGAAGCTTTCTTT
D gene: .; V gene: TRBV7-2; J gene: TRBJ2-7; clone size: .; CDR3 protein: CASSLQPGGSYEQYF; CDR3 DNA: TGTGCCAGCAGCTTACAACCAGGGGGGAGCTACGAGCAGTACTTC
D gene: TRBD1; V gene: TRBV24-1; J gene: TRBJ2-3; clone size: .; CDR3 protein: CATSDRTGVTDTQYF; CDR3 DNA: TGTGCCACCAGTGATCGGACAGGGGTTACAGATACGCAGTATTTT
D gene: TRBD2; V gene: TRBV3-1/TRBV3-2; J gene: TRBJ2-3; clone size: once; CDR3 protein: CASSPPGGADTQYF; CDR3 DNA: TGTGCCAGCAGCCCCCCCGGGGGGGCAGATACGCAGTATTTT
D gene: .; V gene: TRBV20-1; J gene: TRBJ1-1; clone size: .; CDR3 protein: CSAREVLAFF; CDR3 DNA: TGCAGTGCCCGGGAAGTCCTAGCTTTCTTT
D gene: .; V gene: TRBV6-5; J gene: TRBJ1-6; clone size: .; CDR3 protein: CASRGPNSPLHF; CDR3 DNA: TGTGCCAGCAGGGGGCCGAATTCACCCCTCCACTTT
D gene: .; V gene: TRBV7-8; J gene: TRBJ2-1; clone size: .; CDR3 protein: CASSLLGKEQFF; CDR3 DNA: TGTGCCAGCAGCCTCCTAGGTAAGGAGCAGTTCTTC